This TCR beta chain was sequenced in a study of T cells after yellow fever vaccination. About this clonotype itself: The antigen is undetermined.

Trimming shortened V by 4 bases and J by 0 bases, and 15 bases separated the two germline ends. The CDR3 is made up of 17 amino acids. Germline loops: CDR1 LGHNA, CDR2 YNFKEQ. Overall study results and limits: Although the secondary response was weaker, it peaked faster, at day 5 versus 15.

Generation of TCR cDNA used 5'RACE template switching (which added a universal primer site and UMIs). TCRdb reprocessed the 5' RACE reads via MiXCR and lists one record per CDR3 protein. The table lists 350,000 to 450,000 distinct CDR3 sequences, 18% of them singletons, with roughly a sixth in the top ten. This sequence joins TRBV4-2 and TRBJ2-2; tentatively, D is TRBD2 (6 bases). This TCR was recovered from a man between 18 and 35 years old who received the YFV17D yellow fever vaccine. Sequenced here: PBMCs, sampled before the yellow fever booster vaccination. Here the CDR3 reads CASSLLGRGSNTGELFF. The CDR3 nucleotides read TGTGCCAGCAGCCTGTTAGGGCGGGGCTCGAACACCGGGGAGCTGTTTTTT.